Below, 13 T cell receptor beta chains from the same sample are listed, as sequenced in a study of technical replicates of blood from several donors. Assay: immunoSEQ multiplex PCR; the TCRdb copy retains only in-frame clones and omits some. There are tens of thousands of clones in the sample; around 92% occur only once, and approximately 4% lies in the top ten. The sample consisted of PBMCs. The receptors originated from a human donor in good health. Some clones in this sample may be carry-over from other donors' samples.

V is TRBV5-1 and J is TRBJ2-5, with D possibly TRBD1 on 6 matching bases. Trimming removed 4 bases from V and 0 bases from J, with 10 bases in between. Looked up from germline, CDR1 is SGHRS and CDR2 is YFSETQ. The CDR3 is 14 amino acids. The CDR3 loop is CASSPRDNQETQYF. The CDR3 DNA reads as TGCGCCAGCAGCCCCCGGGACAACCAAGAGACCCAGTACTTC.

This clone was seen once. CDR3: CASSAAVGGTDTQYF. The CDR3 DNA is TGTGCCAGCAGCGCCGCCGTCGGAGGGACAGATACGCAGTATTTT. The chain employs TRBV9 and TRBJ2-3, with a weak D call TRBD2 (6 bases). Germline CDR1 reads SGDLS; CDR2 reads YYNGEE. There are 15 residues in the CDR3. The V gene lost 3 bases and the J gene lost 3 bases, with 14 bases spanning the gap. The variable domain in full, with the rest retrieved from reference TRBV9 and TRBJ2-3, is DSGVTQTPKHLITATGQRVTLRCSPRSGDLSVYWYQQSLDQGLQFLIQYYNGEERAKGNILERFSAQQFPDLHSELNLSSLELGDSALYFCASSAAVGGTDTQYFGPGTRLTVL.

V and J are TRBV7-9 and TRBJ2-1, with 15 nucleotides matching TRBD2. Per germline, CDR1 SEHNR and CDR2 FQNEAQ (reference sequence). Trimming took 6 bases from V and 9 from J; bases not matched to a gene: 6. The CDR3 has 15 residues. CDR3 coding DNA: TGTGCCAGCAGTCCTGGGACTAGCGGGGGGTTTGAGCAGTTCTTC. Its protein product is CASSPGTSGGFEQFF.

CDR3 protein: CASSLGTGFQETQYF. In nucleotides, the CDR3 is TGTGCCAGCAGCTTAGGGACAGGGTTTCAAGAGACCCAGTACTTC. This sequence joins TRBV7-9 and TRBJ2-5; 8 bases map to TRBD1. The V segment lost 1 base and the J segment 2 bases; nucleotides outside the gene matches: 3. This CDR3 region has 15 residues. Germline V gene lookup returns CDR1 SEHNR and CDR2 FQNEAQ (reference sequence). The complete variable domain, with remaining parts taken from reference TRBV7-9 and TRBJ2-5, reads DTGVSQNPRHKITKRGQNVTFRCDPISEHNRLYWYRQTLGQGPEFLTYFQNEAQLEKSRLLSDRFSAERPKGSFSTLEIQRTEQGDSAMYLCASSLGTGFQETQYFGPGTRLLVL.

The chain recombines TRBV29-1 with TRBJ2-2; 10 nucleotides align to TRBD1. The CDR3 has 14 residues. Per the germline V gene, CDR1 is SQVTM and CDR2 is ANQGSEA. After removal of 4 bases from V and 4 bases from J, the junction contained 3 bases not matched to a gene. The CDR3 region is CSVVWTGGTGELFF. CDR3 in DNA: TGCAGCGTTGTATGGACAGGGGGCACCGGGGAGCTGTTTTTT.

The chain carries TRBV5-4 and TRBJ1-2, with D possibly being TRBD1 (6 bases). Germline V CDR1 and CDR2: SGHNT, YYREEE (reference sequence). The CDR3 has 13 residues. Trimming took off 9 bases at V and 2 bases at J, with 14 bases between the two ends. Here the CDR3 DNA reads TGTGCCACCCATGGGGGCGGGAACTATGGCTACACCTTC. Translation gives CATHGGGNYGYTF.

The gene calls are TRBV19 and TRBJ2-4, with D possibly TRBD2 on 6 matching bases. The V and J ends lost 4 bases and 1 base respectively, with 11 bases between them. Germline V CDR1 and CDR2: LNHDA, SQIVND (reference sequence). The CDR3 runs 15 residues. The CDR3 sequence is CASSTAEGAKNIQYF. In DNA, the CDR3 is TGTGCCAGTAGTACCGCGGAGGGGGCCAAAAACATTCAGTACTTC.

CDR3 sequence: CASSSSHRGQGSHGYTF. The DNA for the CDR3 is TGCGCCAGCAGCTCATCACACCGTGGACAGGGGAGCCATGGCTACACCTTC. The chain uses TRBV4-3 and TRBJ1-2; 9 nucleotides agree with TRBD1. J gave up 6 bases and V 5 bases, and 16 bases lay outside the gene matches. The length of the CDR3 is 17 residues. CDR1 and CDR2 from the germline V gene are LGHNA and YSLEER.

The chain carries TRBV7-9 and TRBJ2-1; TRBD1 matches 11 bases. Trimming cost V 6 bases and J 6 bases; bases outside gene matches: 7. Germline loops: CDR1 SEHNR, CDR2 FQNEAQ (reference sequence). The CDR3 consists of 15 residues. The CDR3 region is CASRRGQGAVNEQFF. CDR3 sequence (DNA): TGTGCCAGCAGAAGAGGACAGGGGGCCGTCAATGAGCAGTTCTTC.

The chain combines TRBV15 with TRBJ2-2; a weak D match, TRBD1 (5 bases). The CDR3 spans 14 residues. The germline gives CDR1 LNHNV, CDR2 YYDKDF (reference sequence). The V end lost 0 bases, the J end lost 8 bases, and 10 bases lay between the germline ends. The CDR3, as DNA: TGTGCCACCAGCAGAGATAACCAGGGAGGGGAGCTGTTTTTT. Its translation is CATSRDNQGGELFF.

V and J are TRBV5-1 and TRBJ2-2; D is possibly TRBD2 (5 bases). The CDR3 totals 15 residues. The V and J ends lost 4 bases and 5 bases respectively, with 15 bases between them. CDR1 SGHRS and CDR2 YFSETQ come from the germline V gene. The CDR3, as DNA: TGCGCCAGCAGCCCGGACGGCCGGGATACCGGGGAGCTGTTTTTT. It specifies CASSPDGRDTGELFF.

The chain uses TRBV6-5 and TRBJ1-1; 9 positions agree with TRBD1. This CDR3 is built from 15 residues. J gave up 1 base and V 2 bases, and 2 bases lay outside the gene matches. Germline V lookup: CDR1 MNHEY, CDR2 SVGAGI. The CDR3 loop is CASSYETGGNTEAFF. The CDR3, as DNA: TGTGCCAGCAGTTACGAGACAGGGGGGAACACTGAAGCTTTCTTT.

The gene calls are TRBV5-1 and TRBJ2-2; 7 bases line up with TRBD2. Germline V CDR1 and CDR2: SGHRS, YFSETQ. V lost 1 base, J lost 4 bases, and 1 base stayed unmatched. This CDR3 is built from 14 residues. CDR3 loop: CASSLSGVTGELFF. CDR3 bases: TGCGCCAGCAGCTTGAGCGGGGTCACCGGGGAGCTGTTTTTT.